The 14 T cell receptor beta chains presented below share a single source sample, sequenced in a study of T cell responses to AZD1222 COVID-19 vaccine. TCRdb's table, derived via immunoSEQ multiplex PCR, lists solely in-frame clones and lacks some. The table has over 100,000 clones, about 88% seen once. The sample here was peripheral blood, taken on day 0 of AZD1222 vaccination. The receptors stem from an adult in good health.

The V and J genes are TRBV29-1 and TRBJ2-1; the D is unclear. CDR1 is SQVTM, CDR2 ANQGSEA, per germline. The ends were cut back, 6 bases at V and 0 bases at J, with 18 bases in the middle. The CDR3 spans 16 residues. The CDR3 is CSVQVSDASSYNEQFF. The CDR3 bases are TGCAGCGTACAAGTCTCGGATGCGAGCTCCTACAATGAGCAGTTCTTC.

The J gene is TRBJ2-7, the V gene TRBV10-3, with 13 positions matching TRBD2. This CDR3 comprises 14 residues. Germline V gene sequence: CDR1 ENHRY, CDR2 SYGVKD. Germline trimming cut 5 bases from V and 4 bases from J; bases unmatched to any gene: 2. The CDR3 loop reads CAISRTSGSYEQYF. The CDR3 DNA reads TGTGCCATCAGTAGGACTAGCGGGAGTTACGAGCAGTACTTC.

The V call is TRBV27, the J call TRBJ2-3, with 13 bases lining up with TRBD2. CDR1 and CDR2 (germline): MNHEY, SMNVEV (reference sequence). CDR3 length: 15 residues. Trimming cost V 10 bases and J 4 bases; bases outside gene matches: 8. The CDR3 spells CAISGLAGLADTQYF. The CDR3 DNA sequence: TGTGCCATCTCGGGACTAGCGGGATTAGCAGATACGCAGTATTTT.

The V and J genes are TRBV11-2 and TRBJ2-1, with D possibly matching TRBD2 (7 bases). Trimming pared 1 base from V and 6 bases from J, leaving 13 bases between. The germline CDR1 and CDR2 sequences are SGHAT and FQNNGV. This CDR3 region has 15 residues. The CDR3 spells CASSLVGRGGNEQFF. CDR3 bases: TGTGCCAGCAGCTTAGTGGGAAGGGGGGGCAATGAGCAGTTCTTC. Full variable domain (rest looked up from reference TRBV11-2 and TRBJ2-1): EAGVAQSPRYKIIEKRQSVAFWCNPISGHATLYWYQQILGQGPKLLIQFQNNGVVDDSQLPKDRFSAERLKGVDSTLKIQPAKLEDSAVYLCASSLVGRGGNEQFFGPGTRLTVL.

This chain connects TRBV19 to TRBJ1-5, with 8 bases that match TRBD1. The CDR3 contains 14 residues. J lost 2 bases, V lost 10 bases, and 7 bases had no gene match. CDR1 is LNHDA, CDR2 SQIVND, per germline (reference sequence). The CDR3 coding sequence is TGTGCCACCGCCTCGGGACAGGGCAATCAGCCCCAGCATTTT. It encodes CATASGQGNQPQHF. Variable domain in full (rest from reference TRBV19 and TRBJ1-5): DGGITQSPKYLFRKEGQNVTLSCEQNLNHDAMYWYRQDPGQGLRLIYYSQIVNDFQKGDIAEGYSVSREKKESFPLTVTSAQKNPTAFYLCATASGQGNQPQHFGDGTRLSIL.

As regards this clone: Different DNA sequences within this sample yield the same CDR3. The chain joins TRBV19 to TRBJ1-1; 10 positions agree with TRBD1. Germline assignment: CDR1 LNHDA and CDR2 SQIVND (reference sequence). Trimming at V came to 5 bases and at J to 0 bases, leaving 3 bases not matched to a gene. The CDR3 runs 15 residues. Written as DNA, the CDR3 is TGTGCCAGTAGTCGGGACAGGGGCATGAACACTGAAGCTTTCTTT. This sequence encodes CASSRDRGMNTEAFF.

This chain uses TRBV18 with TRBJ2-1; D is tentatively TRBD1 or TRBD2 (5 bases each). Germline CDR1 KGHSH, CDR2 LQKENI. This CDR3 is built from 14 residues. V was trimmed by 3 bases and J by 5 bases, leaving 11 bases between them. CDR3 loop: CASSPGPANNEQFF. CDR3 DNA: TGTGCCAGCTCACCGGGACCCGCTAACAATGAGCAGTTCTTC. Combining the CDR3 with reference TRBV18 and TRBJ2-1 gives the whole variable domain NAGVMQNPRHLVRRRGQEARLRCSPMKGHSHVYWYRQLPEEGLKFMVYLQKENIIDESGMPKERFSAEFPKEGPSILRIQQVVRGDSAAYFCASSPGPANNEQFFGPGTRLTVL.

The chain employs TRBV28 and TRBJ1-2; D possibly corresponds to TRBD1 (5 bases). Germline CDR1 MDHEN, CDR2 SYDVKM. V was clipped by 4 bases and J by 7 bases, with 19 bases between them. The length of the CDR3 is 15 residues. CDR3 sequence reads: CASSSMGAPGTGYTF. CDR3 DNA: TGTGCCAGCAGTTCTATGGGCGCGCCAGGGACTGGCTACACCTTC.

This chain connects TRBV4-2 to TRBJ2-1; 9 bases match TRBD2. The CDR3 runs to 14 residues. The germline CDR1 and CDR2 sequences are LGHNA and YNFKEQ. V trimming: 5 bases; J trimming: 6 bases; junction bases outside the gene matches: 5. The DNA for the CDR3 is TGTGCCAGCAGCGTAAGACTAGCGGTCAATGAGCAGTTCTTC. This encodes CASSVRLAVNEQFF.

This clone was observed a single time. The genes are TRBV19 and TRBJ2-1, with 8 bases fitting TRBD2. Germline values: CDR1 LNHDA, CDR2 SQIVND (reference sequence). This CDR3 is 14 amino acids long. J lost 6 bases, V lost 3 bases, and 4 bases had no gene match. The DNA for the CDR3 is TGTGCCAGTAGTATCGGACTAGCCGCCAATGAGCAGTTCTTC. As protein: CASSIGLAANEQFF.

The V call is TRBV10-3, the J call TRBJ1-6, with 8 bases fitting TRBD1. Trimming removed 7 bases from V and 0 bases from J; junction bases left unmatched: 11. The CDR3 spans 18 residues. CDR1 and CDR2 (germline): ENHRY, SYGVKD. The CDR3 sequence is CAITMGQASSSYNSPLHF. DNA of the CDR3: TGTGCCATCACAATGGGACAGGCTTCGAGCTCCTATAATTCACCCCTCCACTTT.

The V and J genes are TRBV6-2 or TRBV6-3 and TRBJ2-7; 7 bases line up with TRBD1. CDR3 size: 16 residues. The V gene's germline CDR1 is MNHEY and CDR2 SVGEGT. Unmatched junction bases numbered 11, after V lost 2 bases and J lost 4 bases. This chain's CDR3 is CASSYGLTGRAYEQYF. DNA for the CDR3: TGTGCCAGCAGTTACGGATTGACAGGGAGAGCTTACGAGCAGTACTTC.

J is TRBJ2-7 and V is TRBV5-1, with 13 bases identical to TRBD2. V was clipped by 4 bases and J by 6 bases; unmatched bases: 10. CDR3 length equals 16 residues. Looked up from germline, CDR1 is SGHRS and CDR2 is YFSETQ. The CDR3 loop reads CASSPTGLAGLGEQYF. In DNA, the CDR3 is TGCGCCAGCAGCCCTACGGGACTAGCGGGACTGGGCGAGCAGTACTTC.

The chain combines TRBV6-6 with TRBJ1-3; D gene unclear. The CDR3 length is 15 residues. V lost 6 bases and J lost 4, with 16 bases in between. CDR1 is MNHNY, CDR2 SVGAGI, per germline (reference sequence). This CDR3 reads CASSQHPRNGNTIYF. The CDR3, as DNA: TGTGCCAGCAGCCAACATCCTCGGAACGGAAACACCATATATTTT.